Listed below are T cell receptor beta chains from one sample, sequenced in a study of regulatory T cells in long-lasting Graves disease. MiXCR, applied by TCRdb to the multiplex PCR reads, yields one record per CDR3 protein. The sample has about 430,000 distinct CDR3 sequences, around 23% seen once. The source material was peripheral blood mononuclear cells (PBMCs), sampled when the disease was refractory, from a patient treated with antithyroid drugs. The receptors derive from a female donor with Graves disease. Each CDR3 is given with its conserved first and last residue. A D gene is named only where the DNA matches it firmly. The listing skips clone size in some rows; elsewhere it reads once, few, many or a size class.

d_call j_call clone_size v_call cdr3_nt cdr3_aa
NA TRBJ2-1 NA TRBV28 TGTGCCAGCATCCCCGGTCCCCGAGTTACGTCAAATGAGCATTTCTTC CASIPGPRVTSNEHFF
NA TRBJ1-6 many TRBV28 TGTGCCACAGGGGACTCCTATAATTCACCCCTCCACTTT CATGDSYNSPLHF
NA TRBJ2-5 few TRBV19 TGTGCCAGTAGTAAGGGGTATCTTGACGAGGGGGAAGAGACCCAGTACTTC CASSKGYLDEGEETQYF
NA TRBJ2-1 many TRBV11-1 TGTGCCAGCAGCTCACAGAACTACAATGAGCAGTTCTTC CASSSQNYNEQFF
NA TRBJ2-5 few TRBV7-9 TGTGCCAGCAGCCCGACGACACAGCTCTTGGAGACCCAGTACTTC CASSPTTQLLETQYF
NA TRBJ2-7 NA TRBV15 TGTGCCACCAGGGTGGCTCTATCGTCGGTTTACGAGCAGTACTTC CATRVALSSVYEQYF
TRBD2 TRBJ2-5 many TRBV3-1 TGTGCCAGCAGCCCCGGGACTAGCGGGAGTATGGAGACCCAGTACTTC CASSPGTSGSMETQYF
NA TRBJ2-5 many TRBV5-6 TGTGCCAGCAGCTTGGTGACCCCAGGTCCTAGGGAGACCCAGTACTTC CASSLVTPGPRETQYF
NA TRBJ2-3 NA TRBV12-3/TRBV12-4 TGTGCCAGCAGTAGCCGGGGGGCCTTCTCATTTAGCACAGATACGCAGTATTTT CASSSRGAFSFSTDTQYF
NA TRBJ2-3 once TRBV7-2 TGTGCCAGCAGCTGGGGCAGGGTTAGCACAGATACGCAGTATTTT CASSWGRVSTDTQYF
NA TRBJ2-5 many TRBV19 TGTGCCAGTAGTATTGGGTACCTGGTCGGGGCCCAAGAGACCCAGTACTTC CASSIGYLVGAQETQYF
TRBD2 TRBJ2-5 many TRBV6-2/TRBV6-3 TGTGCCAGCAGTTATGGCGGAGCGGGATATCAAGAGACCCAGTACTTC CASSYGGAGYQETQYF
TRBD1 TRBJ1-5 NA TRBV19 TGTGCCAGTGACCTTCCGGGACAGGGTCACCAGCCCCAGCATTTT CASDLPGQGHQPQHF
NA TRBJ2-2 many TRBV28 TGTGCCAGCAGACCGGGACTGCAGGTCACCGGGGAGCTGTTTTTT CASRPGLQVTGELFF